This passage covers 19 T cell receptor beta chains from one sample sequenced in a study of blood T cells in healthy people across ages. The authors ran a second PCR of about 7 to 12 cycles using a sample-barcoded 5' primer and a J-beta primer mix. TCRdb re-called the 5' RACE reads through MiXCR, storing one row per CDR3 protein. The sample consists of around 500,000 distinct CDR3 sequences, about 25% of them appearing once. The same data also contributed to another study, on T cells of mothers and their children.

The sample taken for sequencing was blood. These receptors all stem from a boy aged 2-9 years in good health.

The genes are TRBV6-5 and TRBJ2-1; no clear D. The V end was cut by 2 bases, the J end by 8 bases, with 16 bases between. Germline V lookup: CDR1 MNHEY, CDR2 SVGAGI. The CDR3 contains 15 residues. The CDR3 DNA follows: TGTGCCAGCAGTTACCGGTGGTACGCGCCACATGAGCAGTTCTTC. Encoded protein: CASSYRWYAPHEQFF.

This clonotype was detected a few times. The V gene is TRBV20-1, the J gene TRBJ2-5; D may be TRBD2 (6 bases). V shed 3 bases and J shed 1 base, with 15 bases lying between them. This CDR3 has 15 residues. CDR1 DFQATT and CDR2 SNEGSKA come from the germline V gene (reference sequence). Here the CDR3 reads CSASAPRGSQETQYF. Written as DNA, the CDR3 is TGCAGTGCTAGCGCCCCCCGGGGGTCCCAAGAGACCCAGTACTTC.

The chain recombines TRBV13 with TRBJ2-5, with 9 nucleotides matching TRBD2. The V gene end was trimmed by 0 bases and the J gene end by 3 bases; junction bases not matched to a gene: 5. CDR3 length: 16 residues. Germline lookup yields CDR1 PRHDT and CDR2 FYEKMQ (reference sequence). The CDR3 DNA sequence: TGTGCCAGCAGCTTAGGGGGTAGCGGGAGTGAAGAGACCCAGTACTTC. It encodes CASSLGGSGSEETQYF.

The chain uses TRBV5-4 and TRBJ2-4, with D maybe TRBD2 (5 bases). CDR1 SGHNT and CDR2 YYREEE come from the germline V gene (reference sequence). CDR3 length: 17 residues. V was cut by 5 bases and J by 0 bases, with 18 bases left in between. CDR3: CASRFLSSGEAKNIQYF. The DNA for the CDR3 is TGTGCCAGCAGATTCCTGTCCTCCGGGGAAGCCAAAAACATTCAGTACTTC. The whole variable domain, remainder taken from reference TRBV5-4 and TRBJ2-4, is ETGVTQSPTHLIKTRGQQVTLRCSSQSGHNTVSWYQQALGQGPQFIFQYYREEENGRGNFPPRFSGLQFPNYSSELNVNALELDDSALYLCASRFLSSGEAKNIQYFGAGTRLSVL.

CDR3 in DNA: TGTGCCAGCAGTTGGGGGCGCTTGTCTGGGGCCAACGTCCTGACTTTC. Translating it yields CASSWGRLSGANVLTF. The chain recombines TRBV12-3 or TRBV12-4 with TRBJ2-6; a possible D gene is TRBD1 (6 bases). V was trimmed by 4 bases and J by 1 base, leaving 11 bases between them. This CDR3 contains 16 residues.

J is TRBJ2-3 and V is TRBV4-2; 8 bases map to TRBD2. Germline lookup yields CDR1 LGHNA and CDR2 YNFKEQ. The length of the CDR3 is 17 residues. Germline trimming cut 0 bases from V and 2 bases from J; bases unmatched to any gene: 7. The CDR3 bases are TGTGCCAGCAGCCAAGATCACGCGGGGGGATCCACAGATACGCAGTATTTT. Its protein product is CASSQDHAGGSTDTQYF.

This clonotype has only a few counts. In DNA form, the CDR3 reads TGCAGTGCTAGTCCCCACGAGCAGTACTTC. It translates to CSASPHEQYF. The rearrangement uses TRBV20-1 and TRBJ2-7; D is unresolved. This CDR3 contains 10 residues. V lost 3 bases, J lost 5 bases, and 5 bases lay in between. Germline lookup yields CDR1 DFQATT and CDR2 SNEGSKA (reference sequence).

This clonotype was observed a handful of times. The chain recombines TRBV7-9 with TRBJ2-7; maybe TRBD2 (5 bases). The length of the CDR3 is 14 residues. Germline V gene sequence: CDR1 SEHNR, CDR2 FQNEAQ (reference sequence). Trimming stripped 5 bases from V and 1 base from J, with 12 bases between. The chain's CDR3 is CASSPEAASYEQYF. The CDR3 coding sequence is TGTGCCAGCAGCCCGGAAGCGGCGTCCTACGAGCAGTACTTC.

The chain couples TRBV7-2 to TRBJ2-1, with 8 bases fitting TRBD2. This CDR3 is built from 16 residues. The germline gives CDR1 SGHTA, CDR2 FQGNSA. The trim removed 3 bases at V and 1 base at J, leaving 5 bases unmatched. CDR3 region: CASSFDSGGSYNEQFF. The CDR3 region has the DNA TGTGCCAGCAGCTTCGACAGCGGGGGATCCTACAATGAGCAGTTCTTC.

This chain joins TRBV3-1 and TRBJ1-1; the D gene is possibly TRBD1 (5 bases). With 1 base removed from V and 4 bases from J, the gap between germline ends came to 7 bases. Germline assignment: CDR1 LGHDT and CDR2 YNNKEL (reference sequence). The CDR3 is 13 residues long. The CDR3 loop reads CASSQAGVTEAFF. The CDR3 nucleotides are TGTGCCAGCAGCCAAGCGGGGGTCACTGAAGCTTTCTTT.

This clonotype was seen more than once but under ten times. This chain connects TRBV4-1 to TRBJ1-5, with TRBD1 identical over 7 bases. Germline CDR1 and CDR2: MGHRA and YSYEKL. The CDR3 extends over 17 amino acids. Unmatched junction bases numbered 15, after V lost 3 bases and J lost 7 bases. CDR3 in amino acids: CASSHSARQGVRQPQHF. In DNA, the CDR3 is TGCGCCAGCAGCCATTCCGCACGACAGGGAGTTAGACAGCCCCAGCATTTT.

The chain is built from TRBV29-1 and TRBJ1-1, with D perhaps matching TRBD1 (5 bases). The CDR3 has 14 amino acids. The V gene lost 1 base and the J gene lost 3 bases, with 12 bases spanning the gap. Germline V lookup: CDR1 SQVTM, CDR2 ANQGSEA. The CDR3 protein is CSVEASPGDTEAFF. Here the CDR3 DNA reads TGCAGCGTTGAAGCCTCGCCGGGGGACACTGAAGCTTTCTTT.

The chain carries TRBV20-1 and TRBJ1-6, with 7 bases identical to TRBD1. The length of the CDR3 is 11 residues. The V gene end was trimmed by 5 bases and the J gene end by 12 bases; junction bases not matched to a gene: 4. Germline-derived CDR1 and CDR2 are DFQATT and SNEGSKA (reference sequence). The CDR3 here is CSASTGIPLHF. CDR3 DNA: TGCAGTGCTTCGACAGGGATACCCCTCCACTTT.

CDR3 in DNA: TGTGCCAGCAGCGGCGGTTGGGGGGGTGAGACCCAGTACTTC. Its translation: CASSGGWGGETQYF. V usage is TRBV28 and J usage is TRBJ2-5; 7 bases agree with TRBD2. The CDR3 spans 14 residues. Germline loops: CDR1 MDHEN, CDR2 SYDVKM. J lost 5 bases, V lost 6 bases, and 9 bases had no gene match.

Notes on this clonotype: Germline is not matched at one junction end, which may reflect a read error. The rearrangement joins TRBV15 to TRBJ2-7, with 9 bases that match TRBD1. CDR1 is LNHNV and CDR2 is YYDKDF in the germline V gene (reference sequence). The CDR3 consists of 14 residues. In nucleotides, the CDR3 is TGTGCCACCAGCAGGGGACAGGGAAGCTACGGGCAGTACTTC. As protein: CATSRGQGSYGQYF.

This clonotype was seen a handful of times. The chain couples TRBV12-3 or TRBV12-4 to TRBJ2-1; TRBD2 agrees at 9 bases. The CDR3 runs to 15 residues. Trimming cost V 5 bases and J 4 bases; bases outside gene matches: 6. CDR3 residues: CASSALAGYYNEQFF. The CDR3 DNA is TGTGCCAGCAGTGCGCTAGCGGGGTATTACAATGAGCAGTTCTTC.

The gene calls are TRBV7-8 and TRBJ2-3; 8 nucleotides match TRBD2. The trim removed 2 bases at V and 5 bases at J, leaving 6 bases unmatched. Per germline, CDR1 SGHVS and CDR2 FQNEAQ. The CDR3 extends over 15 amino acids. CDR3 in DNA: TGTGCCAGCAGCTTAATAAGCGGGGGTGTAGATACGCAGTATTTT. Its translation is CASSLISGGVDTQYF.

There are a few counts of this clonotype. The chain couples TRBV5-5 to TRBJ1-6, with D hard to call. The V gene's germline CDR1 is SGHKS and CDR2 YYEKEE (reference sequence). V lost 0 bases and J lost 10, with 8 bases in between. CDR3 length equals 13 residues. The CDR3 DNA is TGTGCCAGCAGCTTGGCCTTATCATCACCCCTCCACTTT. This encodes CASSLALSSPLHF.

The CDR3 region is CASSEYQRGQETQYF. The CDR3 coding sequence is TGTGCCAGCAGTGAATACCAGCGCGGACAAGAGACCCAGTACTTC. This sequence joins TRBV25-1 and TRBJ2-1, with D uncertain. The J call is doubtful: the DNA matches TRBJ2-5 better. The germline V gene encodes CDR1 MGHDK and CDR2 SYGVNS. CDR3 size: 15 residues.